These T cell receptor beta chains were read from a single sample in a study of blood T cell repertoires in COVID-19. The repertoire was sequenced with immunoSEQ multiplex PCR; TCRdb's copy has only in-frame clones and lacks some. The table records 300,000 to 350,000 clones, about 90% of them present only once. Sequenced sample: peripheral blood. These receptors all come from a woman aged 45-59 years with COVID-19, enrolled during active disease. CDR3s include the opening cysteine and the closing phenylalanine or tryptophan. The D gene is left open where the match is weak. Clone sizes are given selectively: once, few, many, or a class where the clone is expanded.

clone size: NA
J gene: TRBJ2-7
D gene: NA
V gene: TRBV19
CDR3 length: 15
CDR3 DNA: TGTGCCAGTAGTATGGGGCGCCACAACTCCTACGAGCAGTACTTC
CDR3 protein: CASSMGRHNSYEQYF

clone size: NA
J gene: TRBJ2-1
D gene: TRBD2
V gene: TRBV30
CDR3 length: 13
CDR3 DNA: TGTGCCTGGAGTAGCGGGAGGCTCAATGAGCAGTTCTTC
CDR3 protein: CAWSSGRLNEQFF

clone size: NA
J gene: TRBJ2-2
D gene: TRBD2
V gene: TRBV9
CDR3 length: 15
CDR3 DNA: TGTGCCAGCAGCGTTAGCGGGAGTTCCCCCGGGGAGCTGTTTTTT
CDR3 protein: CASSVSGSSPGELFF

clone size: NA
J gene: TRBJ1-5
D gene: NA
V gene: TRBV6-5
CDR3 length: 13
CDR3 DNA: TGTGCCAGCAGTCGACAGGGCAATCAGCCCCAGCATTTT
CDR3 protein: CASSRQGNQPQHF

clone size: NA
J gene: TRBJ1-6
D gene: NA
V gene: TRBV7-2
CDR3 length: 16
CDR3 DNA: TGTGCCAGCAGCCCCGGCGGGGGGGCGAGACATTCACCCCTCCACTTT
CDR3 protein: CASSPGGGARHSPLHF

clone size: NA
J gene: TRBJ2-7
D gene: NA
V gene: TRBV28
CDR3 length: 13
CDR3 DNA: TGTGCCAGCAGTTTAGGCGGATCCTACGAGCAGTACTTC
CDR3 protein: CASSLGGSYEQYF

clone size: NA
J gene: TRBJ1-3
D gene: NA
V gene: TRBV3-1/TRBV3-2
CDR3 length: 14
CDR3 DNA: TGTGCCAGCAGTCAAAGGACAGCTGGAAACACCATATATTTT
CDR3 protein: CASSQRTAGNTIYF

clone size: NA
J gene: TRBJ2-7
D gene: TRBD2
V gene: TRBV6-5
CDR3 length: 15
CDR3 DNA: TGTGCCAGCAGTCAGCGTCGGGGGGAGAACTACGAGCAGTACTTC
CDR3 protein: CASSQRRGENYEQYF

clone size: NA
J gene: TRBJ1-3
D gene: TRBD1
V gene: TRBV7-9
CDR3 length: 17
CDR3 DNA: TGTGCCAGCAGCCTTTTACCAGGGGGCACAACGGGAAACACCATATATTTT
CDR3 protein: CASSLLPGGTTGNTIYF

clone size: few
J gene: TRBJ1-1
D gene: NA
V gene: TRBV27
CDR3 length: 13
CDR3 DNA: TGTGCCAGCGCAAACAGGGAAAGCACTGAAGCTTTCTTT
CDR3 protein: CASANRESTEAFF

clone size: NA
J gene: TRBJ2-2
D gene: TRBD2
V gene: TRBV10-1
CDR3 length: 15
CDR3 DNA: TGCGCCAGCAGATCCGGGACTAGTGGCACCGGGGAGCTGTTTTTT
CDR3 protein: CASRSGTSGTGELFF

clone size: NA
J gene: TRBJ1-5
D gene: NA
V gene: TRBV4-1
CDR3 length: 20
CDR3 DNA: TGCGCCAGCAGCCATCTTGGGGCTGGGGGCGAGGGGTATAGCAATCAGCCCCAGCATTTT
CDR3 protein: CASSHLGAGGEGYSNQPQHF

clone size: NA
J gene: TRBJ2-3
D gene: NA
V gene: TRBV29-1
CDR3 length: 14
CDR3 DNA: TGCAGCGTTGGAAAAAACAGGGGCACAGATACGCAGTATTTT
CDR3 protein: CSVGKNRGTDTQYF

clone size: NA
J gene: TRBJ2-2
D gene: TRBD2
V gene: TRBV7-2
CDR3 length: 15
CDR3 DNA: TGTGCCAGCAACCTAGCGGGAGCGAGCACCGGGGAGCTGTTTTTT
CDR3 protein: CASNLAGASTGELFF

clone size: NA
J gene: TRBJ1-2
D gene: NA
V gene: TRBV7-2
CDR3 length: 13
CDR3 DNA: TGTGCCAGCAGCTTAGGACAGCCGCATGGCTACACCTTC
CDR3 protein: CASSLGQPHGYTF

clone size: NA
J gene: TRBJ2-1
D gene: TRBD2
V gene: TRBV19
CDR3 length: 15
CDR3 DNA: TGTGCCAGTAGTATGTTGAGCGGGGGATACAATGAGCAGTTCTTC
CDR3 protein: CASSMLSGGYNEQFF

clone size: NA
J gene: TRBJ1-1
D gene: NA
V gene: TRBV19
CDR3 length: 13
CDR3 DNA: TGTGCCAGTAGTATTCTGGCCGTCGGGTTAGCTTTCTTT
CDR3 protein: CASSILAVGLAFF

clone size: NA
J gene: TRBJ1-2
D gene: TRBD1
V gene: TRBV9
CDR3 length: 14
CDR3 DNA: TGTGCCAGCAGCGCCGGCGGGACAGGGAGCTTTGAGACCTTC
CDR3 protein: CASSAGGTGSFETF

clone size: NA
J gene: TRBJ2-4
D gene: NA
V gene: TRBV19
CDR3 length: 15
CDR3 DNA: TGTGCCAGTAGTACGCCCAGGGAAGCCAAAAACATTCAGTACTTC
CDR3 protein: CASSTPREAKNIQYF

clone size: few
J gene: TRBJ2-7
D gene: TRBD2
V gene: TRBV28
CDR3 length: 15
CDR3 DNA: TGTGCCAGCAGTTCTAGCGGGAGTACCATTTACGAGCAGTACTTC
CDR3 protein: CASSSSGSTIYEQYF

clone size: NA
J gene: TRBJ2-1
D gene: TRBD2
V gene: TRBV4-2
CDR3 length: 18
CDR3 DNA: TGTGCCAGCAGCCCGGCGGCAGATTCTAGCGGGAGGTACAATGAGCAGTTCTTC
CDR3 protein: CASSPAADSSGRYNEQFF

clone size: once
J gene: TRBJ2-7
D gene: TRBD1
V gene: TRBV2
CDR3 length: 14
CDR3 DNA: TGTGCCAGCCAACAGGGACAGGGCAACTACGAGCAGTACTTC
CDR3 protein: CASQQGQGNYEQYF

clone size: NA
J gene: TRBJ1-4
D gene: NA
V gene: TRBV5-5
CDR3 length: 13
CDR3 DNA: TGTGCCACAGGGACATCAACTAATGAAAAACTGTTTTTT
CDR3 protein: CATGTSTNEKLFF

clone size: NA
J gene: TRBJ2-3
D gene: TRBD2
V gene: TRBV4-3
CDR3 length: 15
CDR3 DNA: TGCGCCAGCAGCCAAGATAGGACTAGACCAGATACGCAGTATTTT
CDR3 protein: CASSQDRTRPDTQYF

clone size: NA
J gene: TRBJ2-7
D gene: NA
V gene: TRBV5-1
CDR3 length: 13
CDR3 DNA: TGCGCCAGCAGCGCAGGTACCCCGGGGGAGCAGTACTTC
CDR3 protein: CASSAGTPGEQYF

clone size: once
J gene: TRBJ1-4
D gene: TRBD1
V gene: TRBV29-1
CDR3 length: 15
CDR3 DNA: TGCAGCGTTCGGGTAGGGGGCATCACTAATGAAAAACTGTTTTTT
CDR3 protein: CSVRVGGITNEKLFF

clone size: few
J gene: TRBJ1-5
D gene: NA
V gene: TRBV6-2/TRBV6-3
CDR3 length: 14
CDR3 DNA: TGTGCCAGCAGTTGGGACTTGGGCAATCAGCCCCAGCATTTT
CDR3 protein: CASSWDLGNQPQHF

clone size: NA
J gene: TRBJ1-3
D gene: NA
V gene: TRBV30
CDR3 length: 15
CDR3 DNA: TGTGCCTGGAACCGACCCGAAACGGGAGGAAACACCATATATTTT
CDR3 protein: CAWNRPETGGNTIYF

clone size: NA
J gene: TRBJ2-7
D gene: TRBD1
V gene: TRBV5-1
CDR3 length: 16
CDR3 DNA: TGCGCCAGCAGGCTCCCCGGACAGGGATGGAGCGGCGAGCAGTACTTC
CDR3 protein: CASRLPGQGWSGEQYF

clone size: few
J gene: TRBJ1-5
D gene: TRBD1
V gene: TRBV6-6
CDR3 length: 15
CDR3 DNA: TGTGCCAGCAGTTTATCCGGGACAGACAATCAGCCCCAGCATTTT
CDR3 protein: CASSLSGTDNQPQHF

clone size: NA
J gene: TRBJ2-1
D gene: NA
V gene: TRBV19
CDR3 length: 13
CDR3 DNA: TGTGCCAGTAGCGGGACTGAATACAATGAGCAGTTCTTC
CDR3 protein: CASSGTEYNEQFF

clone size: NA
J gene: TRBJ1-5
D gene: NA
V gene: TRBV5-6
CDR3 length: 14
CDR3 DNA: TGTGCCAGCACCAATTGGGGGGGAAATCAGCCCCAGCATTTT
CDR3 protein: CASTNWGGNQPQHF

clone size: NA
J gene: TRBJ2-1
D gene: TRBD2
V gene: TRBV7-3
CDR3 length: 17
CDR3 DNA: TGTGCCAGCAGCTTAGGGCTCAGCGGGAGGACTGGCAATGAGCAGTTCTTC
CDR3 protein: CASSLGLSGRTGNEQFF

clone size: NA
J gene: TRBJ2-5
D gene: NA
V gene: TRBV6-2/TRBV6-3
CDR3 length: 15
CDR3 DNA: TGTGCCAGCAGTTACTCAGGGCGAGGGTGGGAGACCCAGTACTTC
CDR3 protein: CASSYSGRGWETQYF

clone size: NA
J gene: TRBJ2-3
D gene: NA
V gene: TRBV5-4
CDR3 length: 17
CDR3 DNA: TGTGCCAGCAGCTTGCTTCGGGCGGACAGACGTACAGATACGCAGTATTTT
CDR3 protein: CASSLLRADRRTDTQYF

clone size: NA
J gene: TRBJ1-2
D gene: NA
V gene: TRBV21-1
CDR3 length: 16
CDR3 DNA: TGTGCCAGCAGCTTGGGAGGGGCAGGGCCGGGCGATGGCTACACCTTC
CDR3 protein: CASSLGGAGPGDGYTF

clone size: NA
J gene: TRBJ2-7
D gene: TRBD1
V gene: TRBV5-4
CDR3 length: 16
CDR3 DNA: TGTGCCAGCAGCGGGGGTCCCGGGACAGAGATCTACGAGCAGTACTTC
CDR3 protein: CASSGGPGTEIYEQYF

clone size: NA
J gene: TRBJ2-1
D gene: TRBD2
V gene: TRBV19
CDR3 length: 20
CDR3 DNA: TGTGCCAGTAGTCGACCGGGACTAGCGGGACAAATAGGCACCTACAATGAGCAGTTCTTC
CDR3 protein: CASSRPGLAGQIGTYNEQFF

clone size: NA
J gene: TRBJ2-7
D gene: TRBD1
V gene: TRBV10-3
CDR3 length: 15
CDR3 DNA: TGTGCCATCAGTGAGTCGGCGCCAGGGGGCTACGAGCAGTACTTC
CDR3 protein: CAISESAPGGYEQYF